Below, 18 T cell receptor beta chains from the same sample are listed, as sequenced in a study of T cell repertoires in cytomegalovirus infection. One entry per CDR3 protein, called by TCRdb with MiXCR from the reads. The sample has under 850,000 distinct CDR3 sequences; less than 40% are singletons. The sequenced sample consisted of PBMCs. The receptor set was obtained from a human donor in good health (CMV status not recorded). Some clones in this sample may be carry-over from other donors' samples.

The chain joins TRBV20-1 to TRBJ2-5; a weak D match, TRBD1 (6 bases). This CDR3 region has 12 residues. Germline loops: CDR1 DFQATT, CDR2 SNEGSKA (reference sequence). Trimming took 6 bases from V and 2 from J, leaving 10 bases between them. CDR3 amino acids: CSARDIQETQYF. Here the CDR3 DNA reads TGCAGTGCCAGGGACATTCAAGAGACCCAGTACTTC.

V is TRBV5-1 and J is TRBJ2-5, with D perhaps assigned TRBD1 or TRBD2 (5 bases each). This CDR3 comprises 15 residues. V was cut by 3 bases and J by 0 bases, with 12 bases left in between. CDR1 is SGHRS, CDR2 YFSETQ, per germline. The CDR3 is CASSSSGANQETQYF. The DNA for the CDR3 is TGCGCCAGCAGCTCGTCCGGGGCCAACCAAGAGACCCAGTACTTC.

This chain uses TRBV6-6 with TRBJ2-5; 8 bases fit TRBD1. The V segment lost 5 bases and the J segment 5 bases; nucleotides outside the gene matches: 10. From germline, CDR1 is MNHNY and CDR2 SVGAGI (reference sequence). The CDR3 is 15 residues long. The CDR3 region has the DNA TGTGCCAGCAGTCGATGGACAGGGTTGCGGGAGACCCAGTACTTC. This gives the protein CASSRWTGLRETQYF.

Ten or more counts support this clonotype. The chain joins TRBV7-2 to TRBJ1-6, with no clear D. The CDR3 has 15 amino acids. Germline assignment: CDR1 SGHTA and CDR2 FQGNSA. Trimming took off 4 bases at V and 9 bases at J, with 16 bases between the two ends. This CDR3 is CASSSTLGLFSPLHF. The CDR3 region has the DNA TGTGCCAGCAGCTCTACCCTGGGCCTATTTTCACCCCTCCACTTT.

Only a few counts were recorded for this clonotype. DNA for the CDR3: TGTGCCAGCAGCTCCAGAAATGAGCAGTACTTC. Its protein product is CASSSRNEQYF. The V call is TRBV5-4, the J call TRBJ2-7; D is unclear. The germline CDR1 and CDR2 sequences are SGHNT and YYREEE (reference sequence). Trimming removed 3 bases at V and 7 bases at J, with 8 bases between. This CDR3 spans 11 amino acids.

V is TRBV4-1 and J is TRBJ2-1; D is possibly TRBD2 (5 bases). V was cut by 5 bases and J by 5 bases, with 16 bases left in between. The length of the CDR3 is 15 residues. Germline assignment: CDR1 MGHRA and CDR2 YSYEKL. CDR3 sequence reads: CASSYEPRTHNEQFF. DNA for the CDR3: TGCGCCAGCAGCTACGAACCCCGGACTCACAATGAGCAGTTCTTC.

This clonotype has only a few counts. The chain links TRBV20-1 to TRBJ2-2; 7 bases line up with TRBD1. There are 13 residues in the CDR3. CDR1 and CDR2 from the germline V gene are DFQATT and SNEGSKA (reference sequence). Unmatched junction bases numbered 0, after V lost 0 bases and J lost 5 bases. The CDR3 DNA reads TGCAGTGCTAGAGACAGGGGGACCGGGGAGCTGTTTTTT. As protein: CSARDRGTGELFF.

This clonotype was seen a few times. This CDR3 reads CASSYATGREQETQYF. In DNA form, the CDR3 reads TGTGCCAGCAGTTACGCGACAGGGAGGGAGCAAGAGACCCAGTACTTC. The J gene is TRBJ2-5, the V gene TRBV6-6, with D possibly called TRBD1 or TRBD2 (7 bases each). V was shortened by 2 bases and J by 2 bases, with 15 bases between the two germline ends. Germline assignment: CDR1 MNHNY and CDR2 SVGAGI (reference sequence). The CDR3 covers 16 residues.

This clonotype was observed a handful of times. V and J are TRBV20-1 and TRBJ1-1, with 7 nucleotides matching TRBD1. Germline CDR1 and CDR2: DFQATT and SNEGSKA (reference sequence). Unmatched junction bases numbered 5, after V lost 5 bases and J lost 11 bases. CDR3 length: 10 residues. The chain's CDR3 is CSASQGWAFF. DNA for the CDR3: TGCAGTGCTTCACAGGGGTGGGCTTTCTTT.

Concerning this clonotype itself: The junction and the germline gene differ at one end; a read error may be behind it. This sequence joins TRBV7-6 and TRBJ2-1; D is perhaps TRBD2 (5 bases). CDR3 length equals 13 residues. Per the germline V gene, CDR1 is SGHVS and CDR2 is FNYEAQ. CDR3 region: CASSQDSFGEQFF. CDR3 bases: TGTGCTAGCAGTCAGGACTCCTTCGGTGAGCAGTTCTTC.

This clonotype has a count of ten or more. The CDR3 DNA is TGTGCCAGCAGCGGGGCTAGCGGGTACAATGAGCAGTTCTTC. It encodes CASSGASGYNEQFF. This chain connects TRBV7-3 to TRBJ2-1; the match to TRBD2 covers 8 bases. The CDR3 runs 14 residues. Germline V gene data show CDR1 as SGHTA and CDR2 as FQGTGA. V lost 5 bases to trimming and J lost 4 bases; unmatched junction nucleotides: 4.

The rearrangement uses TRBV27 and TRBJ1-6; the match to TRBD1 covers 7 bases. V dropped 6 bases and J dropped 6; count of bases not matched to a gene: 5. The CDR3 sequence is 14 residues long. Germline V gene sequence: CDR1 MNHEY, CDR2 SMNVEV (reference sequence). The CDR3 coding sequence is TGTGCCAGCAGCTACGACAGGGCTAATTCACCCCTCCACTTT. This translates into CASSYDRANSPLHF.

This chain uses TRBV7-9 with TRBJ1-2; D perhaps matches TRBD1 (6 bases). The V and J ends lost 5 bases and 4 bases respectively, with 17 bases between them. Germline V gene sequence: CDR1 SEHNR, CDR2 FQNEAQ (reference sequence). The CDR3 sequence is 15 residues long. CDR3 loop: CASSPYRDIRYGYTF. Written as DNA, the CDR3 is TGTGCCAGCAGCCCATACCGGGACATACGCTATGGCTACACCTTC.

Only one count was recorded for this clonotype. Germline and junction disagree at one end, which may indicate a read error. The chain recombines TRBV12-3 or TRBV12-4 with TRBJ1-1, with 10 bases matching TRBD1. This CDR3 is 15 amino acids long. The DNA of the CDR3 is TGTGCCAGCAGGCGGGACAGGGGTCGGGACACGGAAGCGTTCTTT. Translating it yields CASRRDRGRDTEAFF.

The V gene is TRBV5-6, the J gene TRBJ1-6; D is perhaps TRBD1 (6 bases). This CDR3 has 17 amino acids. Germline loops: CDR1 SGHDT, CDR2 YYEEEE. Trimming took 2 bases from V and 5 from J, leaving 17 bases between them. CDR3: CASSFNLGGANNSPLHF. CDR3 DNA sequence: TGTGCCAGCAGCTTTAACCTCGGGGGGGCAAATAATTCACCCCTCCACTTT. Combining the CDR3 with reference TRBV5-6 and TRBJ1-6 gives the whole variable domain DAGVTQSPTHLIKTRGQQVTLRCSPKSGHDTVSWYQQALGQGPQFIFQYYEEEERQRGNFPDRFSGHQFPNYSSELNVNALLLGDSALYLCASSFNLGGANNSPLHFGNGTRLTVT.

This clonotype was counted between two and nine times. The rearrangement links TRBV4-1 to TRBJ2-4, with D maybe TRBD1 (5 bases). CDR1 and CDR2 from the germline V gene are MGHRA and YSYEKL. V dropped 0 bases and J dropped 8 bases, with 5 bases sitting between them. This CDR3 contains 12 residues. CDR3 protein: CASSQEGDIQYF. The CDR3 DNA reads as TGCGCCAGCAGCCAAGAAGGGGACATTCAGTACTTC.

This chain's CDR3 is CASSFRAGVNMYEQYF. CDR3 nucleotides: TGTGCCAGCAGTTTTCGCGCGGGGGTTAATATGTACGAGCAGTACTTC. This sequence joins TRBV27 and TRBJ2-7, with 7 bases lining up with TRBD2. The CDR3 loop spans 16 amino acids. The V gene's germline CDR1 is MNHEY and CDR2 SMNVEV (reference sequence). Trimming at V came to 3 bases and at J to 4 bases, leaving 12 bases not matched to a gene.

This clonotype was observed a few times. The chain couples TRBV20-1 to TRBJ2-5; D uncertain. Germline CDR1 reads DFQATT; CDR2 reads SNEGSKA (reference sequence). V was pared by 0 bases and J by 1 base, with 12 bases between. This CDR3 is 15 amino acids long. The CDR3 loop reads CSARDSGQIQETQYF. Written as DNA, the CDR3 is TGCAGTGCTAGAGATTCCGGGCAAATCCAAGAGACCCAGTACTTC.